This T cell receptor (beta chain) was sequenced during a study of blood T cell repertoires in COVID-19. The overall study: From the United States, Italy and Spain came samples of acute and convalescent COVID-19.

This CDR3 comprises 15 residues. The germline gives CDR1 SGHAT, CDR2 FQDESV (reference sequence). V was clipped by 1 base and J by 1 base; unmatched bases: 0. How the authors handled the data: From reference gene primer amplification, estimates of nucleated cell counts were derived. Sequenced by immunoSEQ multiplex PCR; TCRdb stores in-frame clones only, minus some. The V and J calls and clone size are taken from that table; D and trimming were inferred from the DNA. The data contain approximately 90,000 clones, 80% to 90% of them singletons. In this sample, this clone turned up once. The chain carries TRBV11-1 and TRBJ2-3, with 9 bases fitting TRBD1. The receptor was isolated from a woman over 75 with acute or convalescent COVID-19. Sequencing used peripheral blood. Here the CDR3 reads CASSLGTGGTDTQYF. The CDR3 DNA sequence: TGTGCCAGCAGCTTAGGGACAGGGGGCACAGATACGCAGTATTTT.